One TCR beta chain is described in this entry. Its antigen is unknown. This sample was included in a study of T cell responses to AZD1222 COVID-19 vaccine. Study findings and constraints: Sampling that yielded the repertoires occurred only after the peak T cell response. Close to half of spike-specific TCRs reportedly recognize unmutated variant regions. Clonal diversity was possibly underestimated; the donors were predominantly white British and more often female.

Germline V gene data show CDR1 as MNHEY and CDR2 as SVGEGT. V lost 6 bases to trimming and J lost 3 bases; unmatched junction nucleotides: 12. CDR3 size: 16 residues. Repertoires were generated with immunoSEQ multiplex PCR, while TCRdb's copy carries only in-frame clones and drops some. The sample yields some 190,000 clones, approximately 86% seen once. The material was peripheral blood, obtained on day 0 of AZD1222 vaccination. This sequence was found in an adult in good health. The chain employs TRBV6-2 or TRBV6-3 and TRBJ2-7, with 9 positions matching TRBD1. Here the CDR3 DNA reads TGTGCCAGCAGCCCTCCAGCCGGGACAGGGATCTACGAGCAGTACTTC. This sequence encodes CASSPPAGTGIYEQYF.